The 9 T cell receptor beta chains below come from one sample, sequenced in a study of blood T cells in healthy people across ages. A second PCR, run for roughly 7 to 11 cycles, used a sample-barcoded 5' primer plus a J-beta primer mix. TCRdb ran MiXCR on the 5' RACE reads and lists one entry per CDR3 protein. The data show some 760,000 distinct CDR3 sequences, around 25% seen once. The same specimen was also included in a second study, on T cells of mothers and their children.

The sample was blood. The receptors come from a boy aged 5-17 years in good health.

The chain couples TRBV20-1 to TRBJ2-1, with TRBD2 matching over 15 bases. The trim removed 6 bases at V and 9 bases at J, leaving 12 bases unmatched. The CDR3 covers 16 residues. The V gene's germline CDR1 is DFQATT and CDR2 SNEGSKA (reference sequence). The CDR3 spells CSALVMGLAGGPEQFF. In DNA form, the CDR3 reads TGCAGTGCCTTAGTTATGGGACTAGCGGGAGGACCTGAGCAGTTCTTC.

This clonotype appeared a few times. This rearrangement joins TRBV27 to TRBJ2-5; 8 positions agree with TRBD1. This CDR3 comprises 15 residues. V shed 5 bases, J shed 5 bases, and the junction held 10 bases outside the gene matches. Germline CDR1 and CDR2: MNHEY and SMNVEV (reference sequence). This CDR3 is CASSGQGVFRETQYF. CDR3 DNA sequence: TGTGCCAGCAGTGGACAGGGCGTATTCCGGGAGACCCAGTACTTC.

J is TRBJ2-7 and V is TRBV12-3 or TRBV12-4; 10 bases match TRBD2. This CDR3 spans 14 amino acids. V was clipped by 6 bases and J by 4 bases; unmatched bases: 6. This chain's CDR3 is CASRDPSGSYEQYF. CDR3 coding DNA: TGTGCCAGCAGGGATCCTAGCGGGAGTTACGAGCAGTACTTC.

This clonotype was seen more than once but under ten times. V is TRBV29-1 and J is TRBJ1-2, with a tentative D call TRBD1 (5 bases). Trimming cost V 8 bases and J 6 bases, with 25 bases left between them. Germline V gene lookup returns CDR1 SQVTM and CDR2 ANQGSEA. The CDR3 spans 15 residues. For the CDR3, the DNA is TGCAGCTCGAGCAAATGGGGCAGCGGGAGGGATGGCTACACCTTC. Residues: CSSSKWGSGRDGYTF.

At least ten counts were recorded for this clonotype. V is TRBV9 and J is TRBJ2-1, with a tentative D call TRBD2 (6 bases). Germline V gives CDR1 SGDLS, CDR2 YYNGEE. The CDR3 extends over 15 amino acids. V shed 4 bases and J shed 5 bases, with 16 bases lying between them. In DNA, the CDR3 is TGTGCCAGCAGCTCGCCCGGGACTCCCGACAATGAGCAGTTCTTC. Translation gives CASSSPGTPDNEQFF.

This clonotype occurred once. This chain joins TRBV7-9 and TRBJ1-1; the D is unclear. The germline CDR1 and CDR2 sequences are SEHNR and FQNEAQ (reference sequence). The CDR3 contains 14 residues. V shed 2 bases and J shed 1 base, with 8 bases lying between them. The CDR3 region has the DNA TGTGCCAGCAGCTTACCCCCAGGGAACACTGAAGCTTTCTTT. Its translation is CASSLPPGNTEAFF.

This clonotype was found a few times. CDR3 residues: CASKAAIGSYEQYF. Here the CDR3 DNA reads TGTGCCAGCAAAGCGGCGATAGGATCCTACGAGCAGTACTTC. The rearrangement joins TRBV2 to TRBJ2-7; weak D call: TRBD2 (5 bases). V was cut by 7 bases and J by 1 base, with 14 bases left in between. The germline gives CDR1 SNHLY, CDR2 FYNNEI. CDR3 length: 14 amino acids.

This clonotype showed up just a few times. This chain links TRBV4-2 with TRBJ2-3; 10 bases fit TRBD2. Per the germline V gene, CDR1 is LGHNA and CDR2 is YNFKEQ. There are 15 residues in the CDR3. J lost 0 bases, V lost 3 bases, and 0 bases had no gene match. This CDR3 reads CASSQTSGSTDTQYF. CDR3 DNA: TGTGCCAGCAGCCAGACTAGCGGGAGCACAGATACGCAGTATTTT.

In regard to this clonotype: A junction end diverges from the germline sequence, so it may reflect a read error. V usage is TRBV7-9 and J usage is TRBJ2-5, with D tentatively TRBD1 (5 bases). The germline CDR1 and CDR2 sequences are SEHNR and FQNEAQ (reference sequence). The CDR3 totals 13 residues. CDR3 loop: CASSMDTQGTQYF. The CDR3 nucleotides read TGTGCCAGCAGCATGGACACTCAAGGGACCCAGTACTTC. Full variable domain (remainder filled in from reference TRBV7-9 and TRBJ2-5): DTGVSQNPRHKITKRGQNVTFRCDPISEHNRLYWYRQTLGQGPEFLTYFQNEAQLEKSRLLSDRFSAERPKGSFSTLEIQRTEQGDSAMYLCASSMDTQGTQYFGPGTRLLVL.